What follows are 14 T cell receptor beta chains derived from one specimen sequenced in a study of patients and donors after allogeneic stem cell transplantation. TCRdb re-called the RT-PCR reads with MiXCR, one entry per CDR3 protein. Altogether around 200,000 distinct CDR3 sequences are present, 38% being singletons, with the ten largest covering around a tenth. Sequencing input: blood, either unsorted or a sorted T cell fraction (not recorded which). These receptor sequences come from a human donor who was either an allogeneic HSCT recipient or a stem cell or donor lymphocyte infusion donor (not recorded which). It is not recorded whose cells these are; they may come from a transplant donor.

The chain employs TRBV6-6 and TRBJ1-4; D call uncertain. The CDR3 consists of 16 residues. V was trimmed by 5 bases and J by 1 base, leaving 14 bases between them. Germline V lookup: CDR1 MNHNY, CDR2 SVGAGI (reference sequence). CDR3: CASSPPRAGTNEKLFF. The CDR3 nucleotides read TGTGCCAGCAGTCCCCCCCGGGCGGGAACTAATGAAAAACTGTTTTTT.

The genes are TRBV5-5 and TRBJ1-2; the D is unclear. The germline V and J ends were trimmed by 4 bases and 3 bases, with 7 bases remaining between them. The CDR3 is 12 amino acids. The germline CDR1 and CDR2 sequences are SGHKS and YYEKEE (reference sequence). CDR3 nucleotides: TGTGCCAGCAGCGAGACGGACTATGGCTACACCTTC. It codes for CASSETDYGYTF.

The chain employs TRBV27 and TRBJ2-3; 10 bases align to TRBD2. V gave up 8 bases and J gave up 4 bases; unmatched junction bases: 6. In germline, CDR1 is MNHEY, CDR2 SMNVEV (reference sequence). This CDR3 comprises 14 residues. CDR3 protein: CASGTTSGSDTQYF. The CDR3 coding sequence is TGTGCCAGCGGGACGACTAGCGGGTCAGATACGCAGTATTTT.

V usage is TRBV7-2 and J usage is TRBJ2-2; 8 nucleotides line up with TRBD1. The germline V gene encodes CDR1 SGHTA and CDR2 FQGNSA. V dropped 5 bases and J dropped 5; count of bases not matched to a gene: 10. The length of the CDR3 is 16 residues. The CDR3, as DNA: TGTGCCAGCAGCACCGGACAGGGAATTTCGACCGGGGAGCTGTTTTTT. Its protein is CASSTGQGISTGELFF.

The V call is TRBV30, the J call TRBJ2-7, with TRBD1 as a possible D gene (6 bases). Between the trimmed V and J ends, which lost 1 base and 0 bases, there was a span of 13 bases. The CDR3 sequence is 15 residues long. The germline V gene has CDR1 GTSNPN and CDR2 SVGIG (reference sequence). This chain's CDR3 is CAWSEGQSPSYEQYF. CDR3 DNA sequence: TGTGCCTGGAGTGAAGGACAGTCCCCCTCCTACGAGCAGTACTTC.

The V gene is TRBV29-1, the J gene TRBJ1-1; maybe TRBD1 (5 bases). This CDR3 is built from 12 residues. Germline V gene data show CDR1 as SQVTM and CDR2 as ANQGSEA. The V end lost 5 bases, the J end lost 4 bases, and 11 bases lay between the germline ends. The CDR3 reads CSVPGEVTEAFF. The CDR3 DNA follows: TGCAGCGTTCCGGGGGAGGTCACTGAAGCTTTCTTT.

Within the sample, this clonotype is medium-sized. V is TRBV24-1 and J is TRBJ2-2; D unclear. Germline V gene data show CDR1 as KGHDR and CDR2 as SFDVKD. This CDR3 spans 15 amino acids. The germline V and J ends were trimmed by 4 bases and 0 bases, with 8 bases remaining between them. The CDR3 reads CATSDSGPNTGELFF. CDR3 nucleotides: TGTGCCACCAGTGACAGTGGCCCGAACACCGGGGAGCTGTTTTTT.

The chain uses TRBV28 and TRBJ2-4, with TRBD1 matching 7 bases. V lost 2 bases and J lost 9; bases outside the gene matches: 10. Germline V gene lookup returns CDR1 MDHEN and CDR2 SYDVKM. The CDR3 is 15 amino acids. The CDR3 sequence: CASSLVLRGYAIQYF. CDR3 DNA: TGTGCCAGCAGTTTAGTGCTCAGGGGGTACGCCATTCAGTACTTC.

V is TRBV5-6 and J is TRBJ2-5; D not certain. V lost 0 bases and J 2 bases, leaving 20 bases between the germline ends. Germline lookup yields CDR1 SGHDT and CDR2 YYEEEE. This CDR3 has 18 amino acids. CDR3 in DNA: TGTGCCAGCAGCTTGGCCAATGTTGACCCCTTAGGGCAAGAGACCCAGTACTTC. It specifies CASSLANVDPLGQETQYF.

The genes are TRBV4-2 and TRBJ1-4, with D tentatively TRBD1 (6 bases). This CDR3 is 15 amino acids long. The V end lost 1 base, the J end lost 5 bases, and 11 bases lay between the germline ends. Germline values: CDR1 LGHNA, CDR2 YNFKEQ. DNA for the CDR3: TGTGCCAGCAGCCAAGGCGGACAGTTGAATGAAAAACTGTTTTTT. Amino acids: CASSQGGQLNEKLFF.

A few counts support this clonotype. The chain's CDR3 is CASRMDSSNQPQHF. The CDR3 DNA follows: TGTGCCAGCAGGATGGACAGTAGCAATCAGCCCCAGCATTTT. This sequence joins TRBV6-1 and TRBJ1-5, with D possibly matching TRBD1 (6 bases). Trimming took off 6 bases at V and 0 bases at J, with 9 bases between the two ends. Germline V gene lookup returns CDR1 MNHNS and CDR2 SASEGT. CDR3 length: 14 residues.

This clonotype appeared a few times. This chain uses TRBV27 with TRBJ1-2; 7 nucleotides align to TRBD1. CDR1 is MNHEY, CDR2 SMNVEV, per germline (reference sequence). After removal of 5 bases from V and 8 bases from J, the junction contained 11 bases not matched to a gene. The CDR3 totals 14 residues. CDR3 residues: CASSRARDRAGYTF. The CDR3 nucleotides are TGTGCCAGCAGTAGGGCCCGGGACAGAGCGGGCTACACCTTC.

This clonotype was observed many times. The V gene is TRBV14, the J gene TRBJ1-6, with D tentatively TRBD1 (6 bases). V was clipped by 4 bases and J by 10 bases, with 14 bases between them. The CDR3 is made up of 14 amino acids. Germline-derived CDR1 and CDR2 are SGHDN and FVKESK. The CDR3 nucleotides read TGTGCCAGCAGCCTTCCCGGACAGAGGTCACCCCTCCACTTT. Translated, it gives CASSLPGQRSPLHF.

In its sample, this clonotype was seen a few times. This chain joins TRBV5-1 and TRBJ1-2, with TRBD1 identical over 9 bases. The ends lost 3 bases at V and 4 bases at J; junction bases unmatched: 7. The germline gives CDR1 SGHRS, CDR2 YFSETQ. There are 15 residues in the CDR3. The CDR3 DNA reads TGCGCCAGCAGCTCACAGGGGGCGGCCTCCTATGGCTACACCTTC. Residues: CASSSQGAASYGYTF.